The 28 T cell receptor beta chains below were found in one sample sequenced in a study of cytomegalovirus exposure and HLA in healthy donors. PCR used 60 Vbeta primers and 13 Jbeta primers. Sequencing was performed with immunoSEQ multiplex PCR; in TCRdb, only in-frame clones are kept and a portion is missing. The data contain about 59,000 clones, 80% of them singletons. Sequenced material: PBMCs. Receptor source: a woman aged 40 to 49 in good health and CMV-seronegative.

The chain is built from TRBV29-1 and TRBJ2-1; TRBD2 agrees at 10 bases. The length of the CDR3 is 14 residues. Germline V gene lookup returns CDR1 SQVTM and CDR2 ANQGSEA. J lost 4 bases, V lost 4 bases, and 4 bases had no gene match. The CDR3 is CSVAGLAEYNEQFF. CDR3 in DNA: TGCAGCGTTGCCGGACTAGCGGAGTACAATGAGCAGTTCTTC.

This chain joins TRBV6-1 and TRBJ1-2; D possibly corresponds to TRBD1 (5 bases). Trimming took 8 bases from V and 4 from J, leaving 11 bases between them. The CDR3 covers 12 residues. Germline V gene data show CDR1 as MNHNS and CDR2 as SASEGT. The CDR3 DNA sequence: TGTGCCAGCGTTCGGGACTTCTATGGCTACACCTTC. Protein: CASVRDFYGYTF.

The chain has TRBV5-1 and TRBJ2-1, with D possibly matching TRBD2 (5 bases). V was pared by 4 bases and J by 0 bases, with 20 bases between. The germline V gene has CDR1 SGHRS and CDR2 YFSETQ. CDR3 length equals 18 residues. CDR3 loop: CASSKTSRSMSSYNEQFF. The DNA of the CDR3 is TGCGCCAGCAGCAAAACTAGTAGGTCTATGAGCTCCTACAATGAGCAGTTCTTC. The variable domain in full, completed from reference TRBV5-1 and TRBJ2-1, reads KAGVTQTPRYLIKTRGQQVTLSCSPISGHRSVSWYQQTPGQGLQFLFEYFSETQRNKGNFPGRFSGRQFSNSRSEMNVSTLELGDSALYLCASSKTSRSMSSYNEQFFGPGTRLTVL.

The chain has TRBV5-1 and TRBJ2-2; a weak D match, TRBD1 (6 bases). CDR3 size: 19 residues. The ends were cut back, 2 bases at V and 3 bases at J, with 23 bases in the middle. Germline values: CDR1 SGHRS, CDR2 YFSETQ. For the CDR3, the DNA is TGCGCCAGCAGCTTTGGGGGCTTTGGGATTATTATCGACACCGGGGAGCTGTTTTTT. This codes for CASSFGGFGIIIDTGELFF.

With regard to this clone: This same CDR3 is encoded by further DNA sequences in the sample. The rearrangement links TRBV9 to TRBJ2-3; maybe TRBD2 (6 bases). The ends were cut back, 2 bases at V and 0 bases at J, with 10 bases in the middle. This CDR3 contains 15 residues. Germline V CDR1 and CDR2: SGDLS, YYNGEE. In nucleotides, the CDR3 is TGTGCCAGCAGCGTCGGAGGGGCTAGCACAGATACGCAGTATTTT. Encoded protein: CASSVGGASTDTQYF.

The chain joins TRBV18 to TRBJ2-7; no firm D call. Trimming removed 1 base from V and 0 bases from J, with 7 bases in between. The V gene's germline CDR1 is KGHSH and CDR2 LQKENI. This CDR3 comprises 14 residues. CDR3 loop: CASSPLGFSYEQYF. The DNA for the CDR3 is TGTGCCAGCTCACCACTTGGCTTCTCCTACGAGCAGTACTTC.

The chain joins TRBV9 to TRBJ1-1; 9 bases line up with TRBD1. This CDR3 is built from 15 residues. J was trimmed by 2 bases and V by 4 bases; bases with no gene match: 6. CDR1 and CDR2 (germline): SGDLS, YYNGEE. CDR3 DNA sequence: TGTGCCAGCAGCTCGTCACAGGGGGCAAACACTGAAGCTTTCTTT. It is translated as CASSSSQGANTEAFF.

This clone was picked up one time. J is TRBJ2-1 and V is TRBV19, with D possibly matching TRBD2 (7 bases). CDR1 is LNHDA, CDR2 SQIVND, per germline (reference sequence). CDR3 length equals 16 residues. Trimming cost V 5 bases and J 2 bases, with 16 bases left between them. As DNA, the CDR3 is TGTGCCAGTAGTCACCCGGGGGGCGGTCCCTACAATGAGCAGTTCTTC. This codes for CASSHPGGGPYNEQFF.

The table lists this clone with a few counts. This rearrangement joins TRBV5-1 to TRBJ1-2, with 8 bases lining up with TRBD1. Unmatched junction bases numbered 12, after V lost 4 bases and J lost 4 bases. Germline CDR1 and CDR2: SGHRS and YFSETQ. The CDR3 consists of 16 residues. This chain's CDR3 is CASSEGSRGRVYGYTF. Here the CDR3 DNA reads TGCGCCAGCAGCGAGGGATCCAGGGGGCGAGTCTATGGCTACACCTTC.

CDR3 DNA sequence: TGTGCCAGCAACGTCAGGGGGGCGCTCAACGAGCAGTACTTC. Its protein product is CASNVRGALNEQYF. The gene calls are TRBV2 and TRBJ2-7; D possibly corresponds to TRBD1 (7 bases). The V gene lost 7 bases and the J gene lost 5 bases, with 18 bases spanning the gap. The CDR3 is made up of 14 amino acids. The germline gives CDR1 SNHLY, CDR2 FYNNEI.

The genes are TRBV18 and TRBJ2-7, with 10 bases matching TRBD1. The ends lost 2 bases at V and 2 bases at J; junction bases unmatched: 3. CDR3 size: 15 residues. Germline CDR1 reads KGHSH; CDR2 reads LQKENI. The CDR3 region has the DNA TGTGCCAGCTCACCAGGACAGGGGGAAGCCTACGAGCAGTACTTC. It is translated as CASSPGQGEAYEQYF.

This clone was seen a single time. The V call is TRBV13, the J call TRBJ2-3, with 9 bases identical to TRBD2. V shed 4 bases, J shed 0 bases, and the junction held 2 bases outside the gene matches. This CDR3 comprises 15 residues. Germline assignment: CDR1 PRHDT and CDR2 FYEKMQ (reference sequence). CDR3 DNA: TGTGCCAGCAGCTGGCTAGCGGGAAGCACAGATACGCAGTATTTT. Its protein is CASSWLAGSTDTQYF.

The chain employs TRBV14 and TRBJ2-7; D is possibly TRBD2 (6 bases). Trimming left V 4 bases short and J 5 bases short, with 15 bases between. The CDR3 runs 14 residues. The germline CDR1 and CDR2 sequences are SGHDN and FVKESK. The DNA of the CDR3 is TGTGCCAGCAGCCGGGACGGGAGAGTTAACGAGCAGTACTTC. It encodes CASSRDGRVNEQYF.

The genes are TRBV2 and TRBJ2-2; the match to TRBD1 covers 7 bases. Trimming took 6 bases from V and 0 from J; bases not matched to a gene: 1. The CDR3 totals 14 residues. The germline V gene has CDR1 SNHLY and CDR2 FYNNEI. CDR3: CASRGTANTGELFF. In nucleotides, the CDR3 is TGTGCCAGCAGGGGGACAGCGAACACCGGGGAGCTGTTTTTT.

This clone was picked up a small number of times. The rearrangement joins TRBV27 to TRBJ2-7; D remains unclear. Germline assignment: CDR1 MNHEY and CDR2 SMNVEV (reference sequence). Deletions cut 3 bases from V and 3 bases from J, with 6 bases between. The CDR3 covers 12 residues. The CDR3 loop is CASSFIGYEQYF. The CDR3 DNA follows: TGTGCCAGCAGTTTCATCGGCTACGAGCAGTACTTC.

The J gene is TRBJ2-7, the V gene TRBV9, with TRBD1 identical over 10 bases. The CDR3 length is 16 residues. Trimming at V came to 3 bases and at J to 2 bases, leaving 8 bases not matched to a gene. Germline values: CDR1 SGDLS, CDR2 YYNGEE. The CDR3 reads CASSGRQGAPTYEQYF. Here the CDR3 DNA reads TGTGCCAGCAGCGGCCGACAGGGGGCCCCCACCTACGAGCAGTACTTC.

This rearrangement joins TRBV6-1 to TRBJ1-1, with 9 bases matching TRBD1. Germline-derived CDR1 and CDR2 are MNHNS and SASEGT. The J segment lost 10 bases and the V segment lost 1 base, leaving 7 bases of the junction unmatched. The CDR3 runs to 14 residues. Here the CDR3 DNA reads TGTGCCAGCAGTGAAGAAGACAGGGGGAGGGTAGCTTTCTTT. Encoded protein: CASSEEDRGRVAFF.

The chain couples TRBV7-9 to TRBJ2-1; 7 bases are shared with TRBD1. This CDR3 region has 15 residues. The germline CDR1 and CDR2 sequences are SEHNR and FQNEAQ (reference sequence). J gave up 6 bases and V 5 bases, and 10 bases lay outside the gene matches. CDR3 sequence: CASSNYDRAGNEQFF. The DNA of the CDR3 is TGTGCCAGCAGCAACTACGACAGGGCTGGCAATGAGCAGTTCTTC. Supplemented by reference TRBV7-9 and TRBJ2-1, the full variable domain reads DTGVSQNPRHKITKRGQNVTFRCDPISEHNRLYWYRQTLGQGPEFLTYFQNEAQLEKSRLLSDRFSAERPKGSFSTLEIQRTEQGDSAMYLCASSNYDRAGNEQFFGPGTRLTVL.

The rearrangement links TRBV6-4 to TRBJ2-2, with D unresolved. This CDR3 contains 14 residues. CDR1 is MRHNA, CDR2 SNTAGT, per germline. V shed 2 bases and J shed 8 bases, with 12 bases lying between them. CDR3 in DNA: TGTGCCAGCAGTGACGCGGAAACGAGTGGGGAGCTGTTTTTT. Its translation is CASSDAETSGELFF.

The V call is TRBV18, the J call TRBJ1-3; D gene ambiguous. V was clipped by 4 bases and J by 0 bases, with 10 bases between them. This CDR3 contains 15 residues. Germline V lookup: CDR1 KGHSH, CDR2 LQKENI. The CDR3 spells CASSLDRYSGNTIYF. In nucleotides, the CDR3 is TGTGCCAGCTCACTTGATCGGTACTCTGGAAACACCATATATTTT. The complete variable domain, with remaining parts taken from reference TRBV18 and TRBJ1-3, reads NAGVMQNPRHLVRRRGQEARLRCSPMKGHSHVYWYRQLPEEGLKFMVYLQKENIIDESGMPKERFSAEFPKEGPSILRIQQVVRGDSAAYFCASSLDRYSGNTIYFGEGSWLTVV.

The chain couples TRBV18 to TRBJ1-1, with D perhaps matching TRBD1 (5 bases). Trimming removed 4 bases at V and 6 bases at J, with 9 bases between. From germline, CDR1 is KGHSH and CDR2 LQKENI. This CDR3 spans 12 amino acids. Here the CDR3 reads CASSLDSAEAFF. CDR3 bases: TGTGCCAGCTCACTCGACAGCGCTGAAGCTTTCTTT.

The chain combines TRBV4-1 with TRBJ1-1; 8 bases agree with TRBD1. With V trimmed by 4 bases and J by 5 bases, 6 bases remained unmatched. Germline loops: CDR1 MGHRA, CDR2 YSYEKL. The CDR3 totals 14 residues. The CDR3 DNA sequence: TGCGCCAGCAGCCGAGACAGGGGATATACTGAAGCTTTCTTT. This sequence encodes CASSRDRGYTEAFF.

The J gene is TRBJ2-7, the V gene TRBV28, with no clear D. Trimming removed 5 bases at V and 5 bases at J, with 7 bases between. The CDR3 spans 11 residues. Germline assignment: CDR1 MDHEN and CDR2 SYDVKM. CDR3 residues: CASSPTHEQYF. The CDR3 nucleotides read TGTGCCAGCAGTCCTACGCACGAGCAGTACTTC.

The J gene is TRBJ1-1, the V gene TRBV28; 7 nucleotides match TRBD1. Germline CDR1 reads MDHEN; CDR2 reads SYDVKM. With 2 bases clipped from V and 2 bases from J, the junction kept 5 bases outside the gene matches. CDR3 length: 15 residues. The CDR3 DNA sequence: TGTGCCAGCAGTTTAGCCGACAGGGCTAACACTGAAGCTTTCTTT. It codes for CASSLADRANTEAFF.

Regarding this clone: At the DNA level, this CDR3 is encoded by other sequences in the same sample as well. J is TRBJ1-2 and V is TRBV19, with 8 positions matching TRBD1. The V and J ends lost 5 bases and 4 bases, in that order; junction bases with no gene match: 0. The CDR3 has 12 amino acids. The V gene's germline CDR1 is LNHDA and CDR2 SQIVND (reference sequence). CDR3 DNA: TGTGCCAGTAGTGGACAGGGCTATGGCTACACCTTC. Translation gives CASSGQGYGYTF.

This chain links TRBV7-2 with TRBJ2-1, with TRBD2 matching 15 bases. The CDR3 loop spans 18 amino acids. Germline loops: CDR1 SGHTA, CDR2 FQGNSA. V trimming: 5 bases; J trimming: 4 bases; junction bases outside the gene matches: 9. The CDR3 here is CASSHRTSGRVGYNEQFF. DNA of the CDR3: TGTGCCAGCAGCCACCGGACTAGCGGGAGGGTGGGGTACAATGAGCAGTTCTTC.

This clone is medium-sized by share. This chain uses TRBV7-6 with TRBJ1-5; possible D gene TRBD1, 5 bases. The CDR3 loop spans 15 amino acids. V lost 5 bases and J 1 base, leaving 12 bases between the germline ends. CDR1 is SGHVS, CDR2 FNYEAQ, per germline. The CDR3 region has the DNA TGTGCCAGCAGCCCCACAGGACTAAGCAATCAGCCCCAGCATTTT. Translation gives CASSPTGLSNQPQHF.

The rearrangement links TRBV6-6 to TRBJ2-5; 7 bases line up with TRBD2. This CDR3 spans 14 amino acids. V was clipped by 2 bases and J by 1 base; unmatched bases: 1. Germline-derived CDR1 and CDR2 are MNHNY and SVGAGI (reference sequence). In nucleotides, the CDR3 is TGTGCCAGCAGTTACGCGGGGGTCCAAGAGACCCAGTACTTC. Encoded protein: CASSYAGVQETQYF.